This T cell receptor beta chain was captured in a study of CD8 T cells in ankylosing spondylitis. Germline-derived CDR1 and CDR2 are MGHDK and SYGVNS. The length of the CDR3 is 13 residues. V dropped 4 bases and J dropped 4 bases, with 11 bases sitting between them. This clonotype has only a few counts. No antigen is known for it. Quantitative 5'-RACE with molecular barcodes was used to make the TCR beta libraries. TCRdb redid the calling of the 5' RACE reads with MiXCR, one entry per CDR3 protein. The sample carries around 390,000 distinct CDR3 sequences, about 22% recorded once. Study-wide results and caveats: There was a TCR beta motif, made of several highly homologous variants, that appeared characteristic of ankylosing spondylitis blood. Those disease-linked clones were CD8+; they were also relatively rare in peripheral blood.

V gene TRBV25-1 combines with J gene TRBJ2-7; TRBD1 is a possible D gene (6 bases). Specimen: blood, either unsorted or a sorted T cell fraction (not recorded which). The source is a male donor with ankylosing spondylitis. The CDR3 nucleotides read TGTGCCAGCAGTGCAGGGACACCATACGAGCAGTACTTC. Translating it yields CASSAGTPYEQYF.